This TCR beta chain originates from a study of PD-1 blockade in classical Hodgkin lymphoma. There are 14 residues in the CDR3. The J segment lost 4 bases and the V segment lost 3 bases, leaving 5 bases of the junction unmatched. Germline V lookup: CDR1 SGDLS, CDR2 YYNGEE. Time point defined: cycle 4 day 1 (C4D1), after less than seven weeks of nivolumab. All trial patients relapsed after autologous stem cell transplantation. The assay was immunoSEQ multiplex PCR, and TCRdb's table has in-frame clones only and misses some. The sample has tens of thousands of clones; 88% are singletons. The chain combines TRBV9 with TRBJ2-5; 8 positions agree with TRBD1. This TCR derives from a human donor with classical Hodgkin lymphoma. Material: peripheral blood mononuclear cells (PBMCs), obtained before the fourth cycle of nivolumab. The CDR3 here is CASSDPRGPETQYF. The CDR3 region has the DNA TGTGCCAGCAGCGACCCCAGGGGGCCAGAGACCCAGTACTTC.